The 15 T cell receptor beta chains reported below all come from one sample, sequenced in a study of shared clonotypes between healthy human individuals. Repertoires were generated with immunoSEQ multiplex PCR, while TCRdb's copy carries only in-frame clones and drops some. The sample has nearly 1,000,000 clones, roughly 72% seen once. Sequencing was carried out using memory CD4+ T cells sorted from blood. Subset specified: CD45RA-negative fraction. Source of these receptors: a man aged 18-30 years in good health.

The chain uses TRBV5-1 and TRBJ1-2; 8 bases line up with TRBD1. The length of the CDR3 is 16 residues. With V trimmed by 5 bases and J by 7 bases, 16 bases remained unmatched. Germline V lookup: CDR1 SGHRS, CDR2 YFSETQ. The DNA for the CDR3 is TGCGCCAGCAGATCTACCGGGACAGGCTCCTTTGGTGGCTACACCTTC. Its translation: CASRSTGTGSFGGYTF.

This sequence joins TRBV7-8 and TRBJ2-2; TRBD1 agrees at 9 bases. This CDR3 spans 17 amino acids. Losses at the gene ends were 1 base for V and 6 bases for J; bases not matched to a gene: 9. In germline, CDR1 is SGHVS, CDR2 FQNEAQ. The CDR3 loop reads CASSLDRGRGDAGELFF. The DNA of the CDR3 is TGTGCCAGCAGCTTAGACAGGGGGCGTGGAGACGCCGGGGAGCTGTTTTTT.

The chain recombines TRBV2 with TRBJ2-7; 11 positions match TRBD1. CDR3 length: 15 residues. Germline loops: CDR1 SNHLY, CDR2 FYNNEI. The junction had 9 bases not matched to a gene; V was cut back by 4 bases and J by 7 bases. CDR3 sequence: CASSGRDRGAREQYF. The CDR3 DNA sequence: TGTGCCAGCAGTGGCCGGGACAGGGGGGCTCGAGAGCAGTACTTC.

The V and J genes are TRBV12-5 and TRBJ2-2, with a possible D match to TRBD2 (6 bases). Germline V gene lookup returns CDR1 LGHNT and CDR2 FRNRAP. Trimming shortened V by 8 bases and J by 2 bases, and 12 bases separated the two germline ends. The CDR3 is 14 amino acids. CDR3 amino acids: CASLPSVNTGELFF. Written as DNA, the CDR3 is TGTGCTAGTCTTCCTAGCGTTAACACCGGGGAGCTGTTTTTT.

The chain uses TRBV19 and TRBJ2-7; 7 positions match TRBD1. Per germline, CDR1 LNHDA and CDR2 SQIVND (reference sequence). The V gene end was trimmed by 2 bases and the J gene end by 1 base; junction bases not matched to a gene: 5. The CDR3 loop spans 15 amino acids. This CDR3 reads CASSIKGDSSYEQYF. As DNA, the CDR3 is TGTGCCAGTAGTATAAAAGGGGACAGTTCCTACGAGCAGTACTTC.

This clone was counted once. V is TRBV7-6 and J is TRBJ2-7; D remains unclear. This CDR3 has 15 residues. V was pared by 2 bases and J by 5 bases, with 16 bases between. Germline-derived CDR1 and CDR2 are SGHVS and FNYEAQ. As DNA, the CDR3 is TGTGCCAGCAGCTTAAACCCATTATTCCCCAACGAGCAGTACTTC. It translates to CASSLNPLFPNEQYF.

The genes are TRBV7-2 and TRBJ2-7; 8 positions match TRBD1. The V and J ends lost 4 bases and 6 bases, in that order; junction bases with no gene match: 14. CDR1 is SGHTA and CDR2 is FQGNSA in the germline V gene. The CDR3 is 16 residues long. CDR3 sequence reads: CASSSILGQGEGEQYF. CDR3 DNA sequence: TGTGCCAGCAGCTCTATCCTCGGACAGGGCGAGGGCGAGCAGTACTTC.

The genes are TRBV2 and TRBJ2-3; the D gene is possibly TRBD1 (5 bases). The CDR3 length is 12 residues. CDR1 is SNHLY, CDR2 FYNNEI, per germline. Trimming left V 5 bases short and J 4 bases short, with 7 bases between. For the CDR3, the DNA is TGTGCCAGCAGTCCAGGGTCAGATACGCAGTATTTT. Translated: CASSPGSDTQYF.

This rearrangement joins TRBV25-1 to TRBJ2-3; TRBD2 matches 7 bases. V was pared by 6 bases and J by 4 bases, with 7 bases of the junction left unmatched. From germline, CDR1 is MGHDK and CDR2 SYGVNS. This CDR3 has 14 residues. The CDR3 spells CASSGGRGSDTQYF. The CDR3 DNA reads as TGTGCCAGCAGCGGCGGGAGAGGATCAGATACGCAGTATTTT.

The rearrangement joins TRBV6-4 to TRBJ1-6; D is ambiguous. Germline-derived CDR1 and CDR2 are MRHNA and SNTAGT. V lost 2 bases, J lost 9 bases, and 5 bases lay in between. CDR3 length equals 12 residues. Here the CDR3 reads CASSDLGSPLHF. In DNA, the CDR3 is TGTGCCAGCAGTGACCTTGGTTCACCCCTCCACTTT.

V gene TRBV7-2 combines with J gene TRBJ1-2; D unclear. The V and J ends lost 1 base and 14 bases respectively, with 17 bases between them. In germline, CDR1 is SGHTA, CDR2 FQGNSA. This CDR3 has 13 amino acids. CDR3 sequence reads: CASSLEYGVDGTF. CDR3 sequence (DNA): TGTGCCAGCAGCTTAGAGTACGGGGTTGATGGTACCTTC.

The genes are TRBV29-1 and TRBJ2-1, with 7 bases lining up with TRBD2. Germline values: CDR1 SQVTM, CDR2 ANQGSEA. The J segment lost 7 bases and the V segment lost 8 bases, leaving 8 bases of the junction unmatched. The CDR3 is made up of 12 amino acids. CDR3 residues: CSFSREGNEQFF. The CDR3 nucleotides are TGCAGCTTTTCGAGGGAGGGGAATGAGCAGTTCTTC.

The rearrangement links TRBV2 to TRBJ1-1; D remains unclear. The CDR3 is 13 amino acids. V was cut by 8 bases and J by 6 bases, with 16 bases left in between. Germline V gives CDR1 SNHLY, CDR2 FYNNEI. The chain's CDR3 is CASGPGGRAEAFF. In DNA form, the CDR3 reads TGTGCCAGCGGGCCGGGTGGGAGGGCTGAAGCTTTCTTT.

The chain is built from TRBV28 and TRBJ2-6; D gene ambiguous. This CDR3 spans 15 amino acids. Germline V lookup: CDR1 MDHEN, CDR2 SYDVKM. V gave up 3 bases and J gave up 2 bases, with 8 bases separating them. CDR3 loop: CASSFALPGANVLTF. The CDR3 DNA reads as TGTGCCAGCAGTTTTGCGCTTCCTGGGGCCAACGTCCTGACTTTC.

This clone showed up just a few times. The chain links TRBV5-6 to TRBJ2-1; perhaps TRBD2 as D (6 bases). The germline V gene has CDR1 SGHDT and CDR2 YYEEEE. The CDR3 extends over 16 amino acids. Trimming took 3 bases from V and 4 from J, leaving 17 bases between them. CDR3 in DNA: TGTGCCAGCAGCTCCTGGAAGGGGACTCCATACAATGAGCAGTTCTTC. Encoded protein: CASSSWKGTPYNEQFF.